Presented here are 27 T cell receptor beta chains from one specimen sequenced in a study of T cells in Graves' hyperthyroidism and ophthalmopathy. Amplification targeted TCR beta CDR3 regions from RNA transcripts. In the first-round RT-PCR of the TCR CDR3, the HTBI primer set was used. One entry per CDR3 protein, called by TCRdb with MiXCR from the multiplex PCR reads. The table lists hundreds of thousands of distinct CDR3 sequences, about 15% of them singletons. Source material: blood. Receptors originate from a man between 18 and 29 years old with Graves' ophthalmopathy.

This clonotype was detected many times. This rearrangement joins TRBV20-1 to TRBJ1-3; no reliable D call. The V end was cut by 1 base, the J end by 0 bases, with 13 bases between. Germline V gene sequence: CDR1 DFQATT, CDR2 SNEGSKA (reference sequence). The CDR3 runs 16 residues. The CDR3 DNA is TGCAGTGCTAGAGGTGGAAGGGTTAGCTCTGGAAACACCATATATTTT. Amino acid sequence: CSARGGRVSSGNTIYF.

J is TRBJ2-2 and V is TRBV30, with D possibly TRBD2 on 7 matching bases. Trimming took off 6 bases at V and 6 bases at J, with 14 bases between the two ends. CDR1 and CDR2 (germline): GTSNPN, SVGIG (reference sequence). The CDR3 is 13 residues long. DNA for the CDR3: TGTGCCTGTAGGGGGGGGGGCTCCGGGGAGCTGTTTTTT. Amino acids: CACRGGGSGELFF.

This clonotype has just a few counts. The rearrangement uses TRBV29-1 and TRBJ2-1, with D perhaps matching TRBD2 (5 bases). This CDR3 has 17 amino acids. Germline CDR1 and CDR2: SQVTM and ANQGSEA. The germline V and J ends were trimmed by 3 bases and 0 bases, with 18 bases remaining between them. CDR3 bases: TGCAGCGTTGACGGTCCAGTTTTAGGGAGCTCCTACAATGAGCAGTTCTTC. Its protein product is CSVDGPVLGSSYNEQFF.

This clonotype has a count of ten or more. The rearrangement links TRBV27 to TRBJ2-1, with a possible D match to TRBD1 (9 bases). The CDR3 is 18 residues long. CDR1 is MNHEY and CDR2 is SMNVEV in the germline V gene (reference sequence). Trimming left V 5 bases short and J 2 bases short, with 22 bases between. The DNA of the CDR3 is TGTGCCAGCAGTCCGGGGACAGGGCTAGCGGGCACCTACAATGAGCAGTTCTTC. The encoded protein is CASSPGTGLAGTYNEQFF.

This clonotype has at least ten counts. The chain employs TRBV27 and TRBJ2-7; 7 bases line up with TRBD1. CDR1 and CDR2 from the germline V gene are MNHEY and SMNVEV (reference sequence). The CDR3 runs 15 residues. V shed 4 bases and J 5 bases; nucleotides not matched to a gene: 11. The CDR3 spells CASSSPGQIPHEQYF. In DNA, the CDR3 is TGTGCCAGCAGTTCTCCGGGACAGATACCTCACGAGCAGTACTTC.

This clonotype was seen a few times. V gene TRBV27 combines with J gene TRBJ1-2, with D possibly being TRBD1 (6 bases). The germline CDR1 and CDR2 sequences are MNHEY and SMNVEV (reference sequence). The CDR3 spans 14 residues. The V gene lost 8 bases and the J gene lost 4 bases, with 17 bases spanning the gap. This chain's CDR3 is CASGDRGAPYGYTF. DNA for the CDR3: TGTGCCAGCGGGGATAGGGGGGCCCCCTATGGCTACACCTTC.

Comment on this clonotype: This could be a read error, since a much larger clone is one nucleotide away. The chain combines TRBV15 with TRBJ1-5, with a weak D call TRBD1 (6 bases). There are 17 residues in the CDR3. CDR1 and CDR2 (germline): LNHNV, YYDKDF (reference sequence). In nucleotides, the CDR3 is TGTGCCACCGGCAGGGAACCGACAGGCGACTACAATCAGCCCCAGCATTTT. Translated: CATGREPTGDYNQPQHF.

This clonotype has a handful of counts. The chain uses TRBV30 and TRBJ1-5; D is perhaps TRBD1 (5 bases). V gave up 3 bases and J gave up 7 bases, with 19 bases separating them. In germline, CDR1 is GTSNPN, CDR2 SVGIG (reference sequence). The CDR3 runs 15 residues. The CDR3 protein is CAWRGRGSGLQPQHF. CDR3 in DNA: TGTGCCTGGAGAGGACGGGGGTCGGGGTTACAGCCCCAGCATTTT.

This clonotype has at least ten counts. The rearrangement links TRBV27 to TRBJ2-7; no clear D. Trimming removed 0 bases at V and 4 bases at J, with 10 bases between. CDR1 is MNHEY, CDR2 SMNVEV, per germline (reference sequence). CDR3 size: 14 residues. The CDR3 sequence: CASSLSISTYEQYF. CDR3 sequence (DNA): TGTGCCAGCAGTTTATCGATTAGCACATACGAGCAGTACTTC.

This chain joins TRBV9 and TRBJ2-3, with TRBD1 matching over 8 bases. The J call may be faulty, since TRBJ1-5 better matches the DNA end. The CDR3 consists of 16 residues. Looked up from germline, CDR1 is SGDLS and CDR2 is YYNGEE. Here the CDR3 reads CASSGRQGARTDTQHF. DNA of the CDR3: TGTGCCAGCAGCGGACGGCAGGGGGCTAGAACAGATACGCAGCATTTT.

This clonotype was found many times. The chain joins TRBV2 to TRBJ2-7; weak D call: TRBD1 (7 bases). Germline CDR1 SNHLY, CDR2 FYNNEI. The V end lost 9 bases, the J end lost 3 bases, and 15 bases lay between the germline ends. This CDR3 has 13 amino acids. The CDR3, as DNA: TGTGCCAGTTATTGGCAGGGGGGCTACGAGCAGTACTTC. This gives the protein CASYWQGGYEQYF.

This clonotype was seen only a few times. The CDR3 DNA sequence: TGTGCCAGCAGCCTCGCGGACTCCCGCGGTGAAAAACTGTTTTTT. Its translation is CASSLADSRGEKLFF. The chain links TRBV9 to TRBJ1-4; D ambiguous. V was pared by 4 bases and J by 7 bases, with 17 bases between. This CDR3 region has 15 residues. CDR1 SGDLS and CDR2 YYNGEE come from the germline V gene.

The CDR3: CSARIAGTSGGAGAQYF. CDR3 nucleotide sequence: TGCAGTGCTAGAATCGCCGGGACTAGCGGGGGGGCCGGGGCCCAGTACTTC. V gene TRBV20-1 combines with J gene TRBJ2-5; 16 positions agree with TRBD2. Germline trimming cut 2 bases from V and 9 bases from J; bases unmatched to any gene: 12. This CDR3 has 17 amino acids. Germline CDR1 reads DFQATT; CDR2 reads SNEGSKA (reference sequence).

The table lists this clonotype with many counts. This CDR3 reads CASSGEFNQPQHF. DNA of the CDR3: TGTGCCAGCAGTGGGGAGTTCAATCAGCCCCAGCATTTT. This chain uses TRBV2 with TRBJ1-5; D remains ambiguous. CDR3 length: 13 residues. The V gene's germline CDR1 is SNHLY and CDR2 FYNNEI. The V and J ends lost 4 bases and 3 bases respectively, with 7 bases between them. Full variable domain (rest looked up from reference TRBV2 and TRBJ1-5): EPEVTQTPSHQVTQMGQEVILRCVPISNHLYFYWYRQILGQKVEFLVSFYNNEISEKSEIFDDQFSVERPDGSNFTLKIRSTKLEDSAMYFCASSGEFNQPQHFGDGTRLSIL.

This clonotype was seen repeatedly, ten times or more. The V gene is TRBV12-3 or TRBV12-4, the J gene TRBJ1-5; a weak D match, TRBD1 (6 bases). This CDR3 is built from 14 residues. Trimming stripped 1 base from V and 6 bases from J, with 10 bases between. The CDR3 is CASSLEQGGQPQHF. As DNA, the CDR3 is TGTGCCAGCAGTTTAGAACAGGGAGGTCAGCCCCAGCATTTT.

This clonotype has at least ten counts. The J gene is TRBJ2-7, the V gene TRBV5-1; unclear D gene. Germline V lookup: CDR1 SGHRS, CDR2 YFSETQ. The V gene lost 6 bases and the J gene lost 2 bases, with 15 bases spanning the gap. This CDR3 is 14 amino acids long. CDR3 in DNA: TGCGCCAGCATCGTTGCGCCGGGTGCCTACGAGCAGTACTTC. It encodes CASIVAPGAYEQYF. Variable domain in full (rest from reference TRBV5-1 and TRBJ2-7): KAGVTQTPRYLIKTRGQQVTLSCSPISGHRSVSWYQQTPGQGLQFLFEYFSETQRNKGNFPGRFSGRQFSNSRSEMNVSTLELGDSALYLCASIVAPGAYEQYFGPGTRLTVT.

This clonotype was counted ten times or more. J is TRBJ1-4 and V is TRBV6-5; no clear D. The germline V gene has CDR1 MNHEY and CDR2 SVGAGI. The CDR3 is made up of 13 amino acids. V lost 5 bases to trimming and J lost 8 bases, with 12 bases between them. CDR3 residues: CASSNTRFEKLFF. CDR3 sequence (DNA): TGTGCCAGCAGTAACACAAGATTCGAAAAACTGTTTTTT.

The DNA for the CDR3 is TGTGCCATCAGTGACCCCGGGTCCACAGATACGCAGTATTTT. As protein: CAISDPGSTDTQYF. The chain couples TRBV10-3 to TRBJ2-3; no firm D call. Trimming shortened V by 3 bases and J by 2 bases, and 9 bases separated the two germline ends. This CDR3 is built from 14 residues. The germline CDR1 and CDR2 sequences are ENHRY and SYGVKD.

This clonotype showed up many times. The V call is TRBV29-1, the J call TRBJ1-5; 7 nucleotides agree with TRBD1. Germline V CDR1 and CDR2: SQVTM, ANQGSEA. Trimming removed 7 bases from V and 5 bases from J; junction bases left unmatched: 8. This CDR3 is built from 13 residues. The CDR3 sequence is CSDTGTAYQPQHF. The CDR3 bases are TGCAGCGATACAGGGACAGCCTATCAGCCCCAGCATTTT.

At least ten counts were recorded for this clonotype. V usage is TRBV3-1 and J usage is TRBJ1-1; perhaps TRBD1 as D (5 bases). The germline CDR1 and CDR2 sequences are LGHDT and YNNKEL (reference sequence). The CDR3 runs 11 residues. V was cut by 5 bases and J by 10 bases, with 11 bases left in between. CDR3: CASSTPGPAFF. The CDR3 nucleotides are TGTGCCAGCAGCACACCGGGACCAGCTTTCTTT.

The genes are TRBV15 and TRBJ2-5; TRBD1 matches 8 bases. In germline, CDR1 is LNHNV, CDR2 YYDKDF (reference sequence). The CDR3 sequence is 15 residues long. J gave up 5 bases and V 1 base, and 6 bases lay outside the gene matches. CDR3 protein: CATSRGQTGEETQYF. Here the CDR3 DNA reads TGTGCCACCAGCAGAGGACAGACAGGGGAGGAGACCCAGTACTTC. Together with reference TRBV15 and TRBJ2-5, the CDR3 gives the full variable domain: DAMVIQNPRYQVTQFGKPVTLSCSQTLNHNVMYWYQQKSSQAPKLLFHYYDKDFNNEADTPDNFQSRRPNTSFCFLDIRSPGLGDTAMYLCATSRGQTGEETQYFGPGTRLLVL.

This clonotype was seen a handful of times. The chain employs TRBV25-1 and TRBJ2-2; 8 positions match TRBD1. The V segment lost 3 bases and the J segment 4 bases; nucleotides outside the gene matches: 10. Germline V lookup: CDR1 MGHDK, CDR2 SYGVNS. This CDR3 comprises 17 residues. The CDR3, as DNA: TGTGCCAGCAGTGACCTTCGATCCAGGGGGCCCACCGGGGAGCTGTTTTTT. Amino acids: CASSDLRSRGPTGELFF.

The chain combines TRBV14 with TRBJ2-5; weak D call: TRBD2 (6 bases). V dropped 4 bases and J dropped 2 bases, with 20 bases sitting between them. Germline-derived CDR1 and CDR2 are SGHDN and FVKESK. The CDR3 has 17 amino acids. The CDR3 nucleotides read TGTGCCAGCAGCCCCCTACCGGAGGGGAATACACAAGAGACCCAGTACTTC. It yields the protein CASSPLPEGNTQETQYF.

This clonotype was seen only a few times. The V and J genes are TRBV10-3 and TRBJ1-2, with a weak D call TRBD1 (5 bases). Trimming took 4 bases from V and 0 from J, leaving 15 bases between them. CDR1 is ENHRY, CDR2 SYGVKD, per germline. The CDR3 is 16 amino acids. CDR3 amino acids: CAISAPPPGTNYGYTF. The CDR3 bases are TGTGCCATCAGTGCCCCGCCCCCAGGGACTAACTATGGCTACACCTTC.

This clonotype showed up just a few times. The rearrangement joins TRBV4-2 to TRBJ2-2, with a weak D call TRBD2 (6 bases). Germline values: CDR1 LGHNA, CDR2 YNFKEQ. This CDR3 is 18 amino acids long. V dropped 1 base and J dropped 1 base, with 16 bases sitting between them. This CDR3 reads CASSQAPLPGLNTGELFF. The CDR3 nucleotides are TGTGCCAGCAGCCAAGCGCCACTTCCGGGACTGAACACCGGGGAGCTGTTTTTT.

This chain uses TRBV15 with TRBJ1-4; D perhaps matches TRBD1 (6 bases). Looked up from germline, CDR1 is LNHNV and CDR2 is YYDKDF (reference sequence). With 0 bases removed from V and 8 bases from J, the gap between germline ends came to 19 bases. The CDR3 runs to 17 residues. This CDR3 reads CATSRDLAGDSGEKLFF. The CDR3 region has the DNA TGTGCCACCAGCAGAGATCTAGCAGGGGATTCCGGAGAAAAACTGTTTTTT.

This clonotype showed up many times. The rearrangement links TRBV9 to TRBJ2-3; 8 positions agree with TRBD2. The CDR3 runs to 15 residues. The ends lost 1 base at V and 0 bases at J; junction bases unmatched: 1. Per germline, CDR1 SGDLS and CDR2 YYNGEE. Written as DNA, the CDR3 is TGTGCCAGCAGCGTAAGCGGGAGTAGCACAGATACGCAGTATTTT. Its translation is CASSVSGSSTDTQYF.